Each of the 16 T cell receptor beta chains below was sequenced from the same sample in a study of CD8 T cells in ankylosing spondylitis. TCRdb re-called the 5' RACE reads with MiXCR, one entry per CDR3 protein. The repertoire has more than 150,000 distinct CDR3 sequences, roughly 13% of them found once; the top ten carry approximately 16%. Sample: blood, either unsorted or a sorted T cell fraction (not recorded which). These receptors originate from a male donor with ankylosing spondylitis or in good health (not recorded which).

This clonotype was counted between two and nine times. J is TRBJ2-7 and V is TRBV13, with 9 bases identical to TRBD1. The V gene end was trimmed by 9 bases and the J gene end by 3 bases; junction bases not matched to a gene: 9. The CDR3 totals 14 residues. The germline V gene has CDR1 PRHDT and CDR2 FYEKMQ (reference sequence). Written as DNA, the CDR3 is TGTGCCAGAACTATACGGGACAGGGACTACGAGCAGTACTTC. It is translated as CARTIRDRDYEQYF.

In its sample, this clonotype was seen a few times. The CDR3, as DNA: TGTGCCAGCAGCTTTGGGGGGGCCTACACAGATACGCAGTATTTT. This translates into CASSFGGAYTDTQYF. The V and J genes are TRBV7-9 and TRBJ2-3; perhaps TRBD2 as D (7 bases). V was shortened by 3 bases and J by 2 bases, with 12 bases between the two germline ends. Germline CDR1 reads SEHNR; CDR2 reads FQNEAQ (reference sequence). The CDR3 runs 15 residues.

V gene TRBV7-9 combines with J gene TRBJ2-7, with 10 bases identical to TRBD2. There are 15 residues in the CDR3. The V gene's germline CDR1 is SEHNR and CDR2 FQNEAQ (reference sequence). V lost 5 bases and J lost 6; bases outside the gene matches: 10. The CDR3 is CASSKTSSGSLEQYF. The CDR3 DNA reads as TGTGCCAGCAGCAAAACCTCTAGCGGGAGCCTCGAGCAGTACTTC.

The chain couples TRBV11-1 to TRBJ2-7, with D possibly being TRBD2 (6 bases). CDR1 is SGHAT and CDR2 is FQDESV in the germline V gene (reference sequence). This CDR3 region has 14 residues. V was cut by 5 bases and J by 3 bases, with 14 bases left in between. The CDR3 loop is CASSKETRYYEQYF. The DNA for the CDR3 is TGTGCCAGCAGCAAGGAGACTAGATACTACGAGCAGTACTTC.

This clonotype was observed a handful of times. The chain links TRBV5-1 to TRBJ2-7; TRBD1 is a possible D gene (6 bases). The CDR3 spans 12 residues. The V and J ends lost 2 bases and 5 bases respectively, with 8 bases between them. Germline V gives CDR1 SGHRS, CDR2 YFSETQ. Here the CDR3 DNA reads TGCGCCAGCAGCTTCAGGGGCCACGAGCAGTACTTC. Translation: CASSFRGHEQYF.

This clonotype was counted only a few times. DNA of the CDR3: TGTGCCTGGAGTGTAGGCGGGGATACGCAGTATTTT. The encoded protein is CAWSVGGDTQYF. The chain has TRBV30 and TRBJ2-3; TRBD2 is a possible D gene (5 bases). The V gene lost 0 bases and the J gene lost 6 bases, with 7 bases spanning the gap. The CDR3 runs to 12 residues. Per germline, CDR1 GTSNPN and CDR2 SVGIG (reference sequence).

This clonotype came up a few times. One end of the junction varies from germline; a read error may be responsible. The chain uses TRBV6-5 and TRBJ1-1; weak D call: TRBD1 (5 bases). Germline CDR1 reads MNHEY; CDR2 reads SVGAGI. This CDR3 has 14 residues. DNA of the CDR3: TGTGCCAGCAGTGACTCCCCAGGGTGGGCTGAAGCTTTCTTT. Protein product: CASSDSPGWAEAFF.

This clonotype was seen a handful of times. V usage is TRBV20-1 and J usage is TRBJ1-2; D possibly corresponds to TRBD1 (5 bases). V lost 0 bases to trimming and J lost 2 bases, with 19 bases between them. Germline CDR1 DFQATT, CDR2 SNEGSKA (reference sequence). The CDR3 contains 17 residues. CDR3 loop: CSARDVGDPLENYGYTF. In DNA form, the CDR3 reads TGCAGTGCTAGAGATGTAGGGGACCCTTTGGAGAACTATGGCTACACCTTC.

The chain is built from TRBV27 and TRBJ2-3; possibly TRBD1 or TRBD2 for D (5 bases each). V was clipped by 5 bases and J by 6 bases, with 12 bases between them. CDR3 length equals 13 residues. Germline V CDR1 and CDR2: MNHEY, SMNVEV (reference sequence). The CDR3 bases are TGTGCCAGCAGTCCGGGGCTGGGGGATACGCAGTATTTT. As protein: CASSPGLGDTQYF.

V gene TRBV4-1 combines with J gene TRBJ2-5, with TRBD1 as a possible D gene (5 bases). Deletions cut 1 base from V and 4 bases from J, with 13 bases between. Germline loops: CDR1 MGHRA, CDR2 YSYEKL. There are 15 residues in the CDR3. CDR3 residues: CASSQGGRGGETQYF. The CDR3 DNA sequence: TGCGCCAGCAGCCAAGGAGGAAGGGGCGGAGAGACCCAGTACTTC.

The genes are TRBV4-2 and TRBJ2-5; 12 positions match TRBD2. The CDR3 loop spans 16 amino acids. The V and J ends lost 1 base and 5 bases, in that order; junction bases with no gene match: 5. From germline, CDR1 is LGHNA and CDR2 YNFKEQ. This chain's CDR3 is CASSQGASGGAETQYF. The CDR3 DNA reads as TGTGCCAGCAGCCAAGGGGCTAGCGGGGGGGCGGAGACCCAGTACTTC.

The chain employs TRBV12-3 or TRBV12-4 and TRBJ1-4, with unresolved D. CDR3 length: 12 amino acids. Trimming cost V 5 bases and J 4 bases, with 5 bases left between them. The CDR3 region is CASSQVNEKLFF. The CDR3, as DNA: TGTGCCAGCAGTCAGGTTAATGAAAAACTGTTTTTT.

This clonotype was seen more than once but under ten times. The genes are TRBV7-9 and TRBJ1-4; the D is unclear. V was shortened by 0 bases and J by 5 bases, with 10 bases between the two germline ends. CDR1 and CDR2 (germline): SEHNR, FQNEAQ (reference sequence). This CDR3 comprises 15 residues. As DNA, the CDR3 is TGTGCCAGCAGCTTAGCCGCGGGCCGCAATGAAAAACTGTTTTTT. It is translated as CASSLAAGRNEKLFF. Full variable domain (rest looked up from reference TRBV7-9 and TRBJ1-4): DTGVSQNPRHKITKRGQNVTFRCDPISEHNRLYWYRQTLGQGPEFLTYFQNEAQLEKSRLLSDRFSAERPKGSFSTLEIQRTEQGDSAMYLCASSLAAGRNEKLFFGSGTQLSVL.

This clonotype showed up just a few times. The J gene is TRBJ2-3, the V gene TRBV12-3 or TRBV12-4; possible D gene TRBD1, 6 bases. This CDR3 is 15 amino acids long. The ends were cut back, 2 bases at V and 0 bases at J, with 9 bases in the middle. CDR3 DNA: TGTGCCAGCAGTTTATTGGGGGCTAGCACAGATACGCAGTATTTT. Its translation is CASSLLGASTDTQYF.

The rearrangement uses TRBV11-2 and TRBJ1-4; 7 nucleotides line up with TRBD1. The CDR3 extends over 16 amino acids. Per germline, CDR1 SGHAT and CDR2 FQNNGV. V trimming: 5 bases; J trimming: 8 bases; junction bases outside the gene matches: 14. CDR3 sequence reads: CASSPPNYRRGEKLFF. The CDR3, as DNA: TGTGCCAGCAGCCCCCCAAACTACCGCAGGGGGGAAAAACTGTTTTTT.

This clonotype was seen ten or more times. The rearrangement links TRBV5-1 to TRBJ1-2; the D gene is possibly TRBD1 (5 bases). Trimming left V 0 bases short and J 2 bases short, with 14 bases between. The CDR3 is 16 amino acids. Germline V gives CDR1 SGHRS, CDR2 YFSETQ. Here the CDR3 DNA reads TGCGCCAGCAGCTTGGACGCTTCGGGGGACAACTATGGCTACACCTTC. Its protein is CASSLDASGDNYGYTF.